The present entry profiles one TCR beta chain with its context. The specificity of this receptor is unknown. Base qualities are not provided; no much larger clone lies one nucleotide away. The germline V gene provides CDR1 KGHSH and CDR2 LQKENI. Taken from cysteine to phenylalanine, the CDR3 has 14 residues. Only the CDR3 portion is preserved as DNA: 42 bases, with reading frame beginning at the first base. V is clipped by 2 bases and J by 8 bases, and the sequence between their germline boundaries is 15 bases long. The ViraFEST assay stimulated PBMC with viral peptide pools and then used TCR sequencing to identify antigen-specific CD4+ T cell clonotypes by expansion. After around ten days of culture, CD4+ T cells were isolated with the EasySep CD4+ T cell isolation kit. Two doses of either the BNT162b2 or the mRNA-1273 mRNA SARS-CoV-2 vaccine were administered to participants. Healthy vaccine recipients had no prior SARS-CoV-2 infection, confirmed by negative nucleocapsid antibodies before and after vaccination. Each well held more than 1.5 million PBMC cultured in IMDM containing around 5% human AB serum, roughly 9.9 IU/ml IL-2 and gentamicin, along with approximately 10 ug/ml peptides. Half of the culture medium was replaced with fresh IL-2-containing medium on days 3 and 7. Unless otherwise noted, each peptide stimulation condition was cultured in triplicate wells. Using Ficoll-Paque Plus gradient centrifugation, PBMC were separated from whole blood and then either used fresh or cryopreserved at -140C. Overlapping peptide pools spanned the spike proteins of SARS-CoV-2 and the common cold coronaviruses HCoV-NL63, HCoV-OC43 and HCoV-229E. The QIAamp micro DNA kit was used to extract genomic DNA from the cultured CD4+ T cells.

This sample is part of a study of vaccination effects on CD4 cells after COVID-19 (dated by TCRdb to the early 2020s). Notes on the research overall: Across the study, the median time from the second dose to post-vaccine sampling was 72 days (range 14 to 241). The Oncomine TCR Beta short-read assay on an Illumina iSeq 100 was used to sequence cultures from other donors in the study. SARS-CoV-2 spike-specific CD4+ TCR repertoires were compared before and after mRNA vaccination in COVID-19 convalescent patients and in infection-naive vaccine recipients. A total of over nine COVID-19 convalescent patients and a few SARS-CoV-2-naive healthy vaccine recipients were included in the full study. Points the paper makes about the study in general: Only a small number of convalescent patients were included, and no early post-infection timepoints were available, which limited the study. Among healthy vaccine recipients, nearly all vaccine-induced clones were SARS-CoV-2 mono-reactive, and just 1 of 255 was cross-reactive with common cold coronaviruses. Clones induced by infection and clones induced by vaccination both contracted markedly at late timepoints after vaccination, which fits with T cell responses waning over time.

Preparation of the library involved the immunoSEQ multiplex PCR assay. DNA from the cultured and isolated CD4+ T cells underwent TCR beta CDR3 sequencing. The published analysis was carried out like this. Non-productive TCR sequences were discarded, and reads were trimmed to the CDR3 region, with only CDR3s of 7 or more amino acids retained. The MANAFEST web app was used to identify antigen-specific clonotypes by comparing expansion in peptide wells with expansion in reference cultures. To count as positive, a clone had to show expansion at FDR<0.05 compared with the reference and with all other wells, an odds ratio above 5, and a frequency above 0.1% in two replicate wells. A clonotype was defined as cross-reactive if the clonotype was significantly expanded both in SARS-CoV-2 spike wells and in at least one common cold coronavirus spike condition. CDR3 similarity was assessed by Levenshtein distance with the stringdist R package, and unrooted trees were built with ape in R 3.6.1. Held by TCRdb, this immuneACCESS table contains in-frame sequences only and omits some clones. Under half of the omission traces to an unresolved V gene where checked; the cause of the rest is unknown. The DNA was the basis for D and trimming; V, J and clone size are from that table. The sample yields almost 70,000 clones; 70% to 85% were counted once. The ten largest clonotypes hold about 1.6% of the sample.

The chain is made from TRBV18 and TRBJ1-2; TRBD1 might be the D gene, on 5 matching bases. The source of this sequence is a human donor who received a COVID-19 vaccine. The input for sequencing was CD4+ T cells from PBMCs cultured with HCoV-229E spike peptides, taken after COVID-19 vaccination. This specimen's cell subset or site label, interpreted: HCoV-229E spike overlapping peptide pool stimulation. DNA sequence: TGTGCCAGCTCACCAGGGCTACAAGGGGTCGGCTACACCTTC. It encodes CASSPGLQGVGYTF.